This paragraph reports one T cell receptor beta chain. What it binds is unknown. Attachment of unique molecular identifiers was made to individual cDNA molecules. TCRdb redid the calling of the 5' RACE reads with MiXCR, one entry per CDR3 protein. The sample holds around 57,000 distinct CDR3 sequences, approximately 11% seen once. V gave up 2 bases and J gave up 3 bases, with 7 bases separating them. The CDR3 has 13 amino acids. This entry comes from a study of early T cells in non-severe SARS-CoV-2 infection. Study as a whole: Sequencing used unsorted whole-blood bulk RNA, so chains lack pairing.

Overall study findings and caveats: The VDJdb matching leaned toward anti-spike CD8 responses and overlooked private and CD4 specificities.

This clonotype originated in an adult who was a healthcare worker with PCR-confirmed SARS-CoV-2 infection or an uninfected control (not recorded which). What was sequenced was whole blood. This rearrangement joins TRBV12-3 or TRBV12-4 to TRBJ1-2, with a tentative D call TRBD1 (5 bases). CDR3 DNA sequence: TGTGCCAGCAGTTTAAAAGGGGACTATGGCTACACCTTC. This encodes CASSLKGDYGYTF.